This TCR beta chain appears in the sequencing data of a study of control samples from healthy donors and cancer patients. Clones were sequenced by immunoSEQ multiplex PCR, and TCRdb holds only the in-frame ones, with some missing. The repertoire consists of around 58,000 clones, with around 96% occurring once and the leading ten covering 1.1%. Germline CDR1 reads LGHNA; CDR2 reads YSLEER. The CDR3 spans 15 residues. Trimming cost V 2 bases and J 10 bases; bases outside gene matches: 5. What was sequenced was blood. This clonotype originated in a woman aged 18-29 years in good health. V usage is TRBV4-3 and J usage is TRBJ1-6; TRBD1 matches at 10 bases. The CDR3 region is CASSQLGQGRSPLHF. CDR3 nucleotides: TGCGCCAGCAGCCAACTGGGACAGGGGAGATCACCCCTCCACTTT.